The 21 T cell receptor beta chains given below trace back to one sample, sequenced in a study of response to subunit inactivated influenza vaccine. In TCRdb, the RT-PCR reads were re-called with MiXCR into one record per CDR3 protein. Of around 760,000 distinct CDR3 sequences listed, approximately 15% were seen once; the top ten hold 6.5% to 8.5%. This specimen consisted of PBMCs from blood, obtained 14 to 15 days before vaccination. All receptors come from a man aged 50 or older who received an inactivated influenza vaccine.

The chain employs TRBV7-8 and TRBJ2-2; D is uncertain. Deletions cut 5 bases from V and 6 bases from J, with 13 bases between. Germline CDR1 SGHVS, CDR2 FQNEAQ. The CDR3 consists of 14 residues. The CDR3 DNA sequence: TGTGCCAGCAGCACAGACGTCCCCGCCGGGGAGCTGTTTTTT. This encodes CASSTDVPAGELFF.

V usage is TRBV12-3 or TRBV12-4 and J usage is TRBJ2-5; 10 positions match TRBD2. Trimming cost V 1 base and J 0 bases; bases outside gene matches: 5. The CDR3 runs 17 residues. CDR3 loop: CASSLEAGGRYQETQYF. In nucleotides, the CDR3 is TGTGCCAGCAGTTTAGAAGCGGGAGGGCGGTACCAAGAGACCCAGTACTTC.

The V call is TRBV12-3 or TRBV12-4, the J call TRBJ1-5; no clear D gene. V lost 3 bases and J 2 bases, leaving 11 bases between the germline ends. The CDR3 contains 15 residues. CDR3 amino acids: CASSFSTYGNQPQHF. The CDR3 bases are TGTGCCAGCAGTTTTTCGACCTACGGCAATCAGCCCCAGCATTTT.

This clonotype was recorded a few times. V and J are TRBV4-2 and TRBJ1-2; D gene ambiguous. The CDR3 is 13 amino acids. Trimming took off 4 bases at V and 4 bases at J, with 10 bases between the two ends. Per germline, CDR1 LGHNA and CDR2 YNFKEQ. The CDR3 region has the DNA TGTGCCAGCAGCCGGGCGAGCGTCTATGGCTACACCTTC. Translated, it gives CASSRASVYGYTF.

In this sample, this clonotype turned up a few times. J is TRBJ2-1 and V is TRBV9; 9 positions agree with TRBD2. From germline, CDR1 is SGDLS and CDR2 YYNGEE. This CDR3 has 16 residues. V was pared by 0 bases and J by 8 bases, with 9 bases of the junction left unmatched. The CDR3 is CASSVEAGGLKDEQFF. CDR3 nucleotides: TGTGCCAGCAGCGTAGAGGCGGGAGGGCTAAAGGATGAGCAGTTCTTC.

The chain joins TRBV5-1 to TRBJ2-6, with D possibly being TRBD2 (5 bases). Germline V gene lookup returns CDR1 SGHRS and CDR2 YFSETQ. The length of the CDR3 is 18 residues. Deletions cut 1 base from V and 0 bases from J, with 14 bases between. CDR3 amino acids: CASSLSPGGFSGANVLTF. The CDR3 coding sequence is TGCGCCAGCAGCTTGAGTCCGGGCGGGTTCTCTGGGGCCAACGTCCTGACTTTC.

This clonotype was counted many times. The chain joins TRBV18 to TRBJ2-2, with 8 bases matching TRBD1. Germline CDR1 reads KGHSH; CDR2 reads LQKENI. Trimming cost V 0 bases and J 3 bases; bases outside gene matches: 3. The CDR3 length is 16 residues. The CDR3, as DNA: TGTGCCAGCTCACCACCGACAGGGGTGGACACCGGGGAGCTGTTTTTT. This encodes CASSPPTGVDTGELFF.

This clonotype was picked up a small number of times. This chain uses TRBV5-1 with TRBJ2-3, with D maybe TRBD1 (5 bases). Germline assignment: CDR1 SGHRS and CDR2 YFSETQ. This CDR3 has 16 amino acids. The germline V and J ends were trimmed by 0 bases and 5 bases, with 16 bases remaining between them. The CDR3 nucleotides are TGCGCCAGCAGCTTGGCCGGCAGGGAAGAGGTAGATACGCAGTATTTT. Translated, it gives CASSLAGREEVDTQYF. The full variable domain, its missing parts supplied by reference TRBV5-1 and TRBJ2-3, is KAGVTQTPRYLIKTRGQQVTLSCSPISGHRSVSWYQQTPGQGLQFLFEYFSETQRNKGNFPGRFSGRQFSNSRSEMNVSTLELGDSALYLCASSLAGREEVDTQYFGPGTRLTVL.

The CDR3 DNA reads as TGTGCCACCAGCAGCCTCCCGGGGCTAGCCTACGAGCAGTACTTC. Translated: CATSSLPGLAYEQYF. This chain links TRBV15 with TRBJ2-7; the D call may be TRBD1 or TRBD2 (5 bases each). CDR3 size: 15 residues. The V end was cut by 3 bases, the J end by 2 bases, with 14 bases between. Germline V lookup: CDR1 LNHNV, CDR2 YYDKDF (reference sequence).

On this clonotype: This may be a read error: a much more frequent sequence differs by one nucleotide. The chain has TRBV10-3 and TRBJ2-1; 10 bases align to TRBD2. This CDR3 has 15 amino acids. Germline V gene data show CDR1 as ENHRY and CDR2 as SYGVKD. CDR3 DNA: TGTGCCATCAGTGAGGGGACTAGCGTATACAATAAGCAGTTCTTC. Amino acid sequence: CAISEGTSVYNKQFF.

This clonotype appeared once. The rearrangement links TRBV3-1 to TRBJ1-1, with TRBD1 matching over 8 bases. CDR3 size: 17 residues. Germline trimming cut 3 bases from V and 4 bases from J; bases unmatched to any gene: 13. In germline, CDR1 is LGHDT, CDR2 YNNKEL (reference sequence). CDR3 in DNA: TGTGCCAGCAGCCATCTGACAGGGGCTAGATCGGGCACTGAAGCTTTCTTT. Translation gives CASSHLTGARSGTEAFF.

J is TRBJ2-5 and V is TRBV11-2; TRBD2 might be the D (5 bases). CDR3 length: 15 residues. The ends were cut back, 5 bases at V and 0 bases at J, with 13 bases in the middle. The V gene's germline CDR1 is SGHAT and CDR2 FQNNGV. This CDR3 is CASSIGLSYQETQYF. The CDR3 DNA follows: TGTGCCAGCAGCATCGGACTCTCGTACCAAGAGACCCAGTACTTC.

Many counts were recorded for this clonotype. The V call is TRBV6-2 or TRBV6-3, the J call TRBJ1-4; TRBD1 matches at 7 bases. Germline V gives CDR1 MNHEY, CDR2 SVGEGT. The CDR3 totals 13 residues. With V trimmed by 6 bases and J by 7 bases, 5 bases remained unmatched. The chain's CDR3 is CASSLNRGEKLFF. CDR3 nucleotides: TGTGCCAGCAGCCTGAACAGGGGTGAAAAACTGTTTTTT.

Ten or more counts support this clonotype. V usage is TRBV5-1 and J usage is TRBJ2-7; 7 nucleotides align to TRBD1. Germline CDR1 and CDR2: SGHRS and YFSETQ. The CDR3 totals 15 residues. V was clipped by 0 bases and J by 4 bases; unmatched bases: 7. CDR3 in amino acids: CASSLAAQGKYEQYF. CDR3 nucleotide sequence: TGCGCCAGCAGCTTGGCAGCACAGGGGAAATACGAGCAGTACTTC.

A few counts support this clonotype. V gene TRBV7-6 combines with J gene TRBJ2-1; a possible D gene is TRBD1 (6 bases). V gave up 5 bases and J gave up 5 bases, with 16 bases separating them. This CDR3 comprises 15 residues. Per the germline V gene, CDR1 is SGHVS and CDR2 is FNYEAQ. The CDR3 DNA follows: TGTGCCAGCAGCCGGACCGGGACACCCGACAATGAGCAGTTCTTC. Protein product: CASSRTGTPDNEQFF.

This clonotype turned up a few times. The rearrangement joins TRBV11-2 to TRBJ2-7; no clear D gene. V was clipped by 1 base and J by 0 bases, with 7 bases between them. The CDR3 runs to 14 residues. Germline V gives CDR1 SGHAT, CDR2 FQNNGV. The CDR3 nucleotides read TGTGCCAGCAGCTTAGCACAGAACTCCTACGAGCAGTACTTC. It codes for CASSLAQNSYEQYF.

The rearrangement uses TRBV12-3 or TRBV12-4 and TRBJ2-3; D not certain. The CDR3 is 13 amino acids. The V and J ends lost 1 base and 5 bases respectively, with 7 bases between them. The DNA of the CDR3 is TGTGCCAGCAGTTTAGGGGCACAAGATACGCAGTATTTT. As protein: CASSLGAQDTQYF.

The genes are TRBV11-2 and TRBJ2-3; 10 bases are a match to TRBD2. Germline V gene data show CDR1 as SGHAT and CDR2 as FQNNGV. V was pared by 6 bases and J by 3 bases, with 18 bases of the junction left unmatched. The CDR3 totals 19 residues. As DNA, the CDR3 is TGTGCCAGCAGTCTCCTTGTCAGCGGGGGGGCCTTTAGGACAGATACGCAGTATTTT. Translating gives CASSLLVSGGAFRTDTQYF.

The V call is TRBV29-1, the J call TRBJ2-2; TRBD1 aligns across 10 bases. Germline V gene data show CDR1 as SQVTM and CDR2 as ANQGSEA. Trimming removed 7 bases from V and 7 bases from J; junction bases left unmatched: 9. The CDR3 extends over 14 amino acids. CDR3 nucleotide sequence: TGCAGCGGATATGACAGGGGGCAAGGCGGGGAGCTGTTTTTT. Encoded protein: CSGYDRGQGGELFF.

The rearrangement links TRBV7-9 to TRBJ2-7; a weak D match, TRBD1 (5 bases). This CDR3 contains 14 residues. Germline CDR1 SEHNR, CDR2 FQNEAQ (reference sequence). Trimming removed 4 bases from V and 1 base from J, with 11 bases in between. The CDR3 nucleotides read TGTGCCAGCAGCTCTGGGCGACAGTCCTACGAGCAGTACTTC. Protein sequence: CASSSGRQSYEQYF.

This clonotype was observed a handful of times. The chain recombines TRBV5-5 with TRBJ1-6, with 7 bases aligning to TRBD1. J was trimmed by 14 bases and V by 3 bases; bases with no gene match: 14. The CDR3 covers 15 residues. CDR1 SGHKS and CDR2 YYEKEE come from the germline V gene (reference sequence). DNA for the CDR3: TGTGCCAGCAGCTCCCTTTGGGGAGGACAGGCAGCCCTCCACTTT. This gives the protein CASSSLWGGQAALHF. Supplemented by reference TRBV5-5 and TRBJ1-6, the full variable domain reads DAGVTQSPTHLIKTRGQQVTLRCSPISGHKSVSWYQQVLGQGPQFIFQYYEKEERGRGNFPDRFSARQFPNYSSELNVNALLLGDSALYLCASSSLWGGQAALHFGNGTRLTVT.